Each of the 14 T cell receptor beta chains below was sequenced from the same sample in a study of blood T cell repertoires in COVID-19. Only in-frame clones appear in the TCRdb table, and some are missing; sequencing was by immunoSEQ multiplex PCR. The sample contains over 300,000 clones, around 89% of which appear only once. The sample consisted of PBMCs or T cells enriched from blood (not recorded which). The receptors here all came from a woman in her thirties with acute COVID-19.

This chain links TRBV9 with TRBJ1-6; 7 nucleotides align to TRBD1. Germline CDR1 and CDR2: SGDLS and YYNGEE. The CDR3 runs 16 residues. V shed 4 bases, J shed 4 bases, and the junction held 8 bases outside the gene matches. DNA of the CDR3: TGTGCCAGCAGCTCGGGTGGGGGACAGTATAATTCACCCCTCCACTTT. This codes for CASSSGGGQYNSPLHF. The full variable domain, in which reference TRBV9 and TRBJ1-6 provide the parts outside the CDR3, is DSGVTQTPKHLITATGQRVTLRCSPRSGDLSVYWYQQSLDQGLQFLIQYYNGEERAKGNILERFSAQQFPDLHSELNLSSLELGDSALYFCASSSGGGQYNSPLHFGNGTRLTVT.

The V call is TRBV18, the J call TRBJ2-2, with a tentative D call TRBD1 (6 bases). The CDR3 runs 16 residues. The ends were cut back, 2 bases at V and 0 bases at J, with 10 bases in the middle. Germline loops: CDR1 KGHSH, CDR2 LQKENI. The CDR3 here is CASSPGRDTNTGELFF. DNA of the CDR3: TGTGCCAGCTCACCAGGAAGGGACACGAACACCGGGGAGCTGTTTTTT.

This sequence joins TRBV29-1 and TRBJ1-1, with D tentatively TRBD1 (5 bases). The CDR3 totals 15 residues. The germline V gene encodes CDR1 SQVTM and CDR2 ANQGSEA. The V gene lost 7 bases and the J gene lost 4 bases, with 22 bases spanning the gap. CDR3 in amino acids: CSAQDISKASTEAFF. CDR3 bases: TGCAGCGCTCAGGACATTTCTAAGGCGTCCACTGAAGCTTTCTTT.

The J gene is TRBJ1-5, the V gene TRBV19; D unclear. Trimming took off 3 bases at V and 0 bases at J, with 12 bases between the two ends. Germline values: CDR1 LNHDA, CDR2 SQIVND (reference sequence). This CDR3 has 16 residues. CDR3 bases: TGTGCCAGTAGTATCGGTGCCTCCTATAGCAATCAGCCCCAGCATTTT. Its protein product is CASSIGASYSNQPQHF.

The genes are TRBV27 and TRBJ2-2, with D hard to call. Germline V gene sequence: CDR1 MNHEY, CDR2 SMNVEV (reference sequence). V was cut by 3 bases and J by 4 bases, with 6 bases left in between. This CDR3 is 13 amino acids long. CDR3: CASSFSGTGELFF. CDR3 bases: TGTGCCAGCAGTTTTTCGGGCACCGGGGAGCTGTTTTTT.

This chain uses TRBV14 with TRBJ1-1, with D perhaps TRBD1 (5 bases). The V gene's germline CDR1 is SGHDN and CDR2 FVKESK. The CDR3 is made up of 15 amino acids. V was clipped by 2 bases and J by 6 bases, with 16 bases between them. CDR3 nucleotide sequence: TGTGCCAGCAGCCAACTTGACCCAGGGAATCCTGAAGCTTTCTTT. This gives the protein CASSQLDPGNPEAFF.

The V and J genes are TRBV4-3 and TRBJ2-2, with 11 bases that match TRBD1. The germline CDR1 and CDR2 sequences are LGHNA and YSLEER. This CDR3 is 19 amino acids long. J was trimmed by 5 bases and V by 2 bases; bases with no gene match: 13. The CDR3 sequence: CASSQNSLSGTGGTGELFF. The CDR3 DNA reads TGCGCCAGCAGCCAAAATTCCCTTAGCGGGACAGGGGGGACCGGGGAGCTGTTTTTT.

This clone appeared once. This rearrangement joins TRBV18 to TRBJ1-1; D is uncertain. This CDR3 spans 13 amino acids. The V and J ends lost 6 bases and 2 bases respectively, with 10 bases between them. Germline CDR1 and CDR2: KGHSH and LQKENI. CDR3 sequence: CASSRVPNTEAFF. The CDR3 bases are TGTGCCAGCTCTCGCGTTCCTAACACTGAAGCTTTCTTT.

This clone was seen just once. The genes are TRBV19 and TRBJ1-5; unclear D gene. Trimming removed 7 bases from V and 0 bases from J, with 10 bases in between. CDR3 length equals 14 residues. Germline loops: CDR1 LNHDA, CDR2 SQIVND (reference sequence). In DNA form, the CDR3 reads TGTGCCAGTAATCTCGGTCCTAGCAATCAGCCCCAGCATTTT. Protein product: CASNLGPSNQPQHF.

The chain carries TRBV28 and TRBJ1-4; D may be TRBD1 (6 bases). The V gene lost 5 bases and the J gene lost 10 bases, with 8 bases spanning the gap. Germline CDR1 is MDHEN and CDR2 is SYDVKM. This CDR3 region has 11 residues. CDR3 coding DNA: TGTGCCAGCAGTGCAGGGGTAAAACTGTTTTTT. Translated: CASSAGVKLFF.

The V and J genes are TRBV4-1 and TRBJ2-3; 7 bases fit TRBD2. The CDR3 has 14 residues. Germline values: CDR1 MGHRA, CDR2 YSYEKL. The V and J ends lost 1 base and 5 bases, in that order; junction bases with no gene match: 3. CDR3: CASSQGWEGDTQYF. As DNA, the CDR3 is TGCGCCAGCAGCCAAGGTTGGGAGGGAGATACGCAGTATTTT.

The chain uses TRBV5-4 and TRBJ2-1; D is unclear. Deletions cut 4 bases from V and 5 bases from J, with 7 bases between. The CDR3 spans 12 residues. CDR1 SGHNT and CDR2 YYREEE come from the germline V gene (reference sequence). The CDR3 sequence: CASSKRDNEQFF. CDR3 DNA: TGTGCCAGCAGCAAACGGGACAATGAGCAGTTCTTC.

J is TRBJ2-7 and V is TRBV14, with D perhaps matching TRBD1 (5 bases). CDR1 is SGHDN and CDR2 is FVKESK in the germline V gene. Trimming stripped 1 base from V and 1 base from J, with 11 bases between. The CDR3 totals 15 residues. The chain's CDR3 is CASSQVTGVSYEQYF. CDR3 bases: TGTGCCAGCAGCCAAGTTACAGGCGTATCCTACGAGCAGTACTTC.

About this clone itself: The junction shows a germline mismatch at one end, possibly a read error. The CDR3 DNA follows: TGCGCCCGCAGAGGGGGCGGGGGGGCCACAGATACGCAGTATTTT. Protein sequence: CARRGGGGATDTQYF. V usage is TRBV5-1 and J usage is TRBJ2-3; TRBD2 matches 9 bases. The CDR3 loop spans 15 amino acids. Germline V gene lookup returns CDR1 SGHRS and CDR2 YFSETQ. Combining the CDR3 with reference TRBV5-1 and TRBJ2-3 gives the whole variable domain KAGVTQTPRYLIKTRGQQVTLSCSPISGHRSVSWYQQTPGQGLQFLFEYFSETQRNKGNFPGRFSGRQFSNSRSEMNVSTLELGDSALYLCARRGGGGATDTQYFGPGTRLTVL.